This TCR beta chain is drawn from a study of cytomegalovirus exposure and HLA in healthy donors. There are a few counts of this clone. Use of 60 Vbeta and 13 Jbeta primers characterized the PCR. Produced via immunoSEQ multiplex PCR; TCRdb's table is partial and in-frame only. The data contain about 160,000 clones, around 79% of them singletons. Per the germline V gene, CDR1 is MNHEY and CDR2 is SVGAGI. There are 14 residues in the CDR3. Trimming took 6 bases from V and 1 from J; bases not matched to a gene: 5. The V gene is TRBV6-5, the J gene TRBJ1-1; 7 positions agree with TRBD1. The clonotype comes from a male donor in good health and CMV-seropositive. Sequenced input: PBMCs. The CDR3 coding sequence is TGTGCCAGCAGGCTAAGACAGGGGAACACTGAAGCTTTCTTT. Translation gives CASRLRQGNTEAFF.